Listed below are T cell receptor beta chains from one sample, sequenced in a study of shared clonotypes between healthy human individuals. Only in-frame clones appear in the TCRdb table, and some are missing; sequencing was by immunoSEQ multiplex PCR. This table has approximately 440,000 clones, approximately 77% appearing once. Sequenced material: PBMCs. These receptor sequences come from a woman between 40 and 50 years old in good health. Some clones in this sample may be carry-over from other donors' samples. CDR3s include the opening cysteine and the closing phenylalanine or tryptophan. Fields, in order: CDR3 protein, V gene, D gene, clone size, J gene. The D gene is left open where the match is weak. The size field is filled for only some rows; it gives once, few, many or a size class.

CASSQDTATNEKLFF,TRBV4-3,.,.,TRBJ1-4
CASSEGDTGELFF,TRBV6-4,.,.,TRBJ2-2
CARDSVPLNTEAFF,TRBV30,.,few,TRBJ1-1
CATSRDPGEEAFF,TRBV15,.,.,TRBJ1-1
CASSPAEGGEQYF,TRBV5-1,.,.,TRBJ2-7
CASSEGPGGQGGYEQYF,TRBV6-1,TRBD1,.,TRBJ2-7
CASSFSGTGVHEQYF,TRBV28,TRBD1,.,TRBJ2-7
CASSFTRNRPYEQYF,TRBV28,.,once,TRBJ2-7
CASSVDPAPYGYTF,TRBV9,.,once,TRBJ1-2
CATSRGDRPNEQFF,TRBV15,.,.,TRBJ2-1
CASSTPGQGYEQYF,TRBV5-1,TRBD1,few,TRBJ2-7
CASSAQGSSLPYNEQFF,TRBV7-3,.,few,TRBJ2-1
CASSRGLVNEKLFF,TRBV4-3,.,.,TRBJ1-4
CASSLEGGEAYEQYF,TRBV7-8,.,.,TRBJ2-7
CASSLDRPTDTQYF,TRBV5-4,.,.,TRBJ2-3
CASSSEGGTQYF,TRBV27,.,.,TRBJ2-3
CASSQDRATGELFF,TRBV11-2,TRBD1,.,TRBJ2-2
CASLGTSGSERSYEQYF,TRBV2,TRBD2,.,TRBJ2-7
CASSSSGTTFGAQYF,TRBV7-9,.,few,TRBJ2-5
CASRGTGHEQYF,TRBV6-1,.,.,TRBJ2-7
CASSQTGPPLGTGELFF,TRBV4-3,.,.,TRBJ2-2
CASSSGTPLGEQYF,TRBV6-5,.,.,TRBJ2-7
CASRGTSGTGEQYF,TRBV7-8,TRBD2,once,TRBJ2-7
CSVVRLDNYGYTF,TRBV29-1,.,.,TRBJ1-2
CSVTKAGENEQFF,TRBV29-1,TRBD2,.,TRBJ2-1
CASSFGDTQYF,TRBV11-2,.,.,TRBJ2-3
CASSPTRRSYNEQFF,TRBV7-3,.,many,TRBJ2-1
CASSPWDTGDEQFF,TRBV27,TRBD1,.,TRBJ2-1
CASSPLAPYEQYF,TRBV6-5,.,.,.
CASSSPGTDDEQYF,TRBV28,TRBD1,.,TRBJ2-7
CASRPRWGGYEQYF,TRBV2,TRBD2,.,TRBJ2-7
CASSEALRVWASGGEQYF,TRBV2,TRBD2,.,TRBJ2-7
CASSLEGGSTDTQYF,TRBV5-1,.,.,TRBJ2-3
CASSPEQGSYGYTF,TRBV5-4,TRBD1,.,TRBJ1-2
CASTRQVPTSGANVLTF,TRBV28,.,.,TRBJ2-6
CASSPSGQAGAGELFF,TRBV18,TRBD1,.,TRBJ2-2
CASSLAGTGGIDTQYF,TRBV7-8,TRBD1,.,TRBJ2-3
CSARDQNEQFF,TRBV20-1,.,.,TRBJ2-1
CASSLVAGPAGSQYF,TRBV11-2,.,few,TRBJ2-5
CASSEGSGYTF,TRBV6-6,.,few,TRBJ1-2
CASSPPPGHNEQFF,TRBV9,.,.,TRBJ2-1
CASSLVGFTSGNTIYF,TRBV11-2,.,.,TRBJ1-3
CATSKGQGDNEKLFF,TRBV15,TRBD1,.,TRBJ1-4
CATGTSGQETQYF,TRBV6-6,TRBD2,.,TRBJ2-5
CASRPLDRGNQPQHF,TRBV6-6,TRBD1,.,TRBJ1-5
CASSHVKISAPAAKNIQYF,TRBV4-1,.,.,TRBJ2-4
CASSLGGGNLNIQYF,TRBV5-1,.,.,TRBJ2-4